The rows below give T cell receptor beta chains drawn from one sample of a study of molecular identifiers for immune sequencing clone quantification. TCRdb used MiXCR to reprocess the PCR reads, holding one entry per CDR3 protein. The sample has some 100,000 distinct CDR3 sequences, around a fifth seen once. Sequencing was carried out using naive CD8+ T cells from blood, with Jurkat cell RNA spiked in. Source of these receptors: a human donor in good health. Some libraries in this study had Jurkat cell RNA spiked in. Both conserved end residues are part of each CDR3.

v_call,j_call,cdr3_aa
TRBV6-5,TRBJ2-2,CASSPVTGGELFF
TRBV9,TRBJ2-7,CASSTRDEQYF
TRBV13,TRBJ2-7,CASSFSSADTCF
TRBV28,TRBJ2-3,CASSPIGPLSTDTQYF
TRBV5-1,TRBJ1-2,CASSPDRVEDYGYTF
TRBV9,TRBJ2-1,CASSVATTDEQFF
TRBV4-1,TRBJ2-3,CASTRTDRATDTQYF
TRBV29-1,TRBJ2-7,CSVEEGLAGGYEQYF
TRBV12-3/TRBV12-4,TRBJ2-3,CASRGGVTDTQYF
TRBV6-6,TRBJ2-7,CASSYAEEQYF
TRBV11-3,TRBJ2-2,CASSREGANTGELFF
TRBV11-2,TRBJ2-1,CASRPGQSSYNEQFF
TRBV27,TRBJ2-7,CASSLGSGELDEQYF
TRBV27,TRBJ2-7,CASLPTGAGGPYEQYF
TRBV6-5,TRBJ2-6,CASSYGQLGSGANVLTF
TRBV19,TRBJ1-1,CASSPGQGEAFF
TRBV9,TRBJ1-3,CASSSSDFSGNTIYF
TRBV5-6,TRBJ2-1,CASSLRGAYNEQFF
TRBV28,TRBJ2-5,CASSFSVSEYQETQYF
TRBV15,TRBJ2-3,CATGVRVFSDTQYF
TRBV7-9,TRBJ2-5,CASSLGLEQETQYF
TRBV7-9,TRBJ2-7,CASSLSGLEQYF
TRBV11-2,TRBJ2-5,CASSEPGRRTWQETQYF
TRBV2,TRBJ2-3,CASSEAETGPSTDTQYF
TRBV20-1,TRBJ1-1,CSARDTTGGAFLFQAFF
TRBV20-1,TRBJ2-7,CSARGQGYEQYF
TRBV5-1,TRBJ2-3,CASSFYRALAGGSDTQYF
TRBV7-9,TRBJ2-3,CASSSQGISTDTQYF
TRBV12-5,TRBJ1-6,CASGLDPSPLHF
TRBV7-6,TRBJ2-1,CASSLGFGEQFF
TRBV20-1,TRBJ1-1,CSARDTGDTEAFF
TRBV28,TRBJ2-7,CASSNRGFSYEQYF
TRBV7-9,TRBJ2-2,CVSSHLNTGELFF
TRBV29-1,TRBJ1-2,CSVWTDIPYGYTF
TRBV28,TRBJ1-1,CASSRRYTEAFF
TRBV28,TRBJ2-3,CAGSPGTKSTDTQYF
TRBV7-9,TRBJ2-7,CASSFSGQGNERYF
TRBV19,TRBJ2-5,CASSVLAGVQETQYF
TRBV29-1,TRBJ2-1,CSGGLSYNEQFF
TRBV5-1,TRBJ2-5,CASSFRDRKETQYF
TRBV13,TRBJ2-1,CASSPQSGRADNEQFF
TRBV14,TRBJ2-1,CASSPLATSYNEQFF
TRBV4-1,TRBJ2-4,CASSQVTKAKNIQYF
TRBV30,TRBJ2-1,CAWSISGNNEQFF
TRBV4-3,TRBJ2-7,CASSQDAGPAYEQYF
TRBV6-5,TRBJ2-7,CASSYSAGGYYEQYF
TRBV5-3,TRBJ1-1,CATDGGRVNTEAFF
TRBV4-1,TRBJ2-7,CASSQGEPSYEQYF
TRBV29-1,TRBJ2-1,CSVWGQGASEQFF
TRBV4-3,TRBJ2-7,CASSQGRQGAYEQYF
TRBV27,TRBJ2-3,CASRTDRGRDTQYF
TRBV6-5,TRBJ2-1,CASSLYSRTSGGAASYNEQFF
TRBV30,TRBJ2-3,CAWSFAGATFGTDTQYF
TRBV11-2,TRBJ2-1,CASGLSTSGRNEQFF
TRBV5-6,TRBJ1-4,CASSRRGTNEKLFF
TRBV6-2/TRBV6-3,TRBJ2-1,CASSPHASRDANEQFF
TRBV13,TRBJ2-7,CASSSSYEQYF